A selection of T cell receptor beta chains follows, all from one sample in a study of T cell changes during pregnancy in multiple sclerosis. The data were produced by immunoSEQ multiplex PCR, yet TCRdb's version contains in-frame clones alone and is incomplete. Altogether tens of thousands of clones are present, 91% being singletons, with the ten largest covering roughly 0.7%. This specimen consisted of CD4+ T cells from peripheral blood mononuclear cells, obtained in the first trimester of pregnancy. These receptors all stem from a female donor with multiple sclerosis, enrolled in a pregnancy study. Each CDR3 is given with its conserved first and last residue. A D gene is named only where the DNA matches it firmly. Rows may omit the clone size; those that give it use once, few, many or a size class.

d_call: NA; v_call: TRBV18; j_call: TRBJ1-1; cdr3_length: 15; clone_size: NA; cdr3_aa: CASSPPRIRHTEAFF
d_call: TRBD2; v_call: TRBV19; j_call: TRBJ2-2; cdr3_length: 18; clone_size: NA; cdr3_aa: CASSSRLAGGPYTGELFF
d_call: TRBD1; v_call: TRBV6-4; j_call: TRBJ2-2; cdr3_length: 15; clone_size: NA; cdr3_aa: CASSAGQGNTGELFF
d_call: NA; v_call: TRBV6-1; j_call: TRBJ1-4; cdr3_length: 13; clone_size: once; cdr3_aa: CAGRDTNLEKLFF
d_call: NA; v_call: TRBV7-2; j_call: TRBJ2-3; cdr3_length: 12; clone_size: NA; cdr3_aa: CASSLTTNTQYF
d_call: TRBD1; v_call: TRBV19; j_call: TRBJ1-6; cdr3_length: 12; clone_size: few; cdr3_aa: CASSNRGSPLHF
d_call: NA; v_call: TRBV7-9; j_call: TRBJ2-3; cdr3_length: 13; clone_size: NA; cdr3_aa: CASSLASTDTQYF
d_call: NA; v_call: TRBV11-2; j_call: TRBJ1-5; cdr3_length: 13; clone_size: NA; cdr3_aa: CASSLSINQPQHF
d_call: TRBD1; v_call: TRBV6-5; j_call: TRBJ1-3; cdr3_length: 15; clone_size: NA; cdr3_aa: CASSLDRGHGNTIYF
d_call: NA; v_call: TRBV7-2; j_call: TRBJ2-1; cdr3_length: 15; clone_size: NA; cdr3_aa: CASSSDIFPPNEQFF
d_call: TRBD1; v_call: TRBV6-5; j_call: TRBJ1-1; cdr3_length: 15; clone_size: NA; cdr3_aa: CASSRTGGRGRKAFF
d_call: TRBD1; v_call: TRBV30; j_call: TRBJ1-1; cdr3_length: 12; clone_size: NA; cdr3_aa: CAWGRQGTEAFF
d_call: NA; v_call: TRBV6-5; j_call: TRBJ2-7; cdr3_length: 13; clone_size: NA; cdr3_aa: CASSRSGTYEQYF
d_call: TRBD2; v_call: TRBV9; j_call: TRBJ2-1; cdr3_length: 15; clone_size: NA; cdr3_aa: CASNVLAGGNNEQFF
d_call: TRBD2; v_call: TRBV18; j_call: TRBJ2-5; cdr3_length: 13; clone_size: NA; cdr3_aa: CASSPLAGETQYF
d_call: NA; v_call: TRBV7-2; j_call: TRBJ2-1; cdr3_length: 18; clone_size: NA; cdr3_aa: CASSSPTGKRSSYNEQFF
d_call: TRBD1; v_call: TRBV27; j_call: TRBJ1-1; cdr3_length: 16; clone_size: few; cdr3_aa: CASSPDRGRVNTEAFF
d_call: NA; v_call: TRBV6-5; j_call: TRBJ1-5; cdr3_length: 14; clone_size: NA; cdr3_aa: CASSYFAGWQPQHF
d_call: TRBD2; v_call: TRBV13; j_call: TRBJ2-1; cdr3_length: 15; clone_size: once; cdr3_aa: CASSLVGRAHNEQFF
d_call: TRBD2; v_call: TRBV9; j_call: TRBJ2-5; cdr3_length: 17; clone_size: once; cdr3_aa: CASSVLPQLAGGETQYF
d_call: NA; v_call: TRBV7-2; j_call: TRBJ2-1; cdr3_length: 17; clone_size: few; cdr3_aa: CASSLRGRGTSHNEQFF
d_call: NA; v_call: TRBV5-1; j_call: TRBJ2-3; cdr3_length: 16; clone_size: NA; cdr3_aa: CASSLAWGQMADTQYF